The 5 T cell receptor beta chains below all came from one sample that was sequenced in a study of cytomegalovirus exposure and HLA in healthy donors. The PCR employed 60 Vbeta primers together with 13 Jbeta primers. Sequenced by immunoSEQ multiplex PCR; TCRdb stores in-frame clones only, minus some. The table has under 200,000 clones, roughly 80% seen once. Material for sequencing was PBMCs. The receptors originated from a woman younger than 30 in good health and CMV-seronegative.

This clone was found once. The chain combines TRBV29-1 with TRBJ1-1; the match to TRBD1 covers 10 bases. Trimming at V came to 3 bases and at J to 1 base, leaving 20 bases not matched to a gene. CDR1 and CDR2 (germline): SQVTM, ANQGSEA. This CDR3 is built from 20 residues. CDR3 DNA: TGCAGCGTTGAGGCTCCGGGACAGGGGCGCCCCGTAGGTACGAACACTGAAGCTTTCTTT. Its protein is CSVEAPGQGRPVGTNTEAFF.

The chain joins TRBV7-9 to TRBJ1-4; D uncertain. Looked up from germline, CDR1 is SEHNR and CDR2 is FQNEAQ (reference sequence). Trimming removed 3 bases from V and 8 bases from J, with 13 bases in between. The CDR3 length is 14 residues. DNA of the CDR3: TGTGCCAGCAGCTTGGCGGGCGGTAAGGAAAAACTGTTTTTT. It yields the protein CASSLAGGKEKLFF.

V is TRBV6-5 and J is TRBJ2-2; 10 bases match TRBD2. Germline V gene lookup returns CDR1 MNHEY and CDR2 SVGAGI. After removal of 5 bases from V and 8 bases from J, the junction contained 2 bases not matched to a gene. There are 13 residues in the CDR3. CDR3 coding DNA: TGTGCCAGCAGTCTAGCGGGAGTTGGGGAGCTGTTTTTT. This gives the protein CASSLAGVGELFF.

The chain joins TRBV7-9 to TRBJ2-7; maybe TRBD2 (5 bases). Trimming pared 5 bases from V and 4 bases from J, leaving 6 bases between. This CDR3 has 11 amino acids. Germline assignment: CDR1 SEHNR and CDR2 FQNEAQ (reference sequence). The chain's CDR3 is CASSRGYEQYV. DNA for the CDR3: TGTGCCAGCAGCCGGGGTTACGAGCAGTACGTC.

The chain carries TRBV5-8 and TRBJ1-5, with D possibly being TRBD1 (5 bases). The germline gives CDR1 SGHTS, CDR2 YDEGEE. The CDR3 totals 14 residues. The V and J ends lost 5 bases and 7 bases respectively, with 16 bases between them. CDR3 in amino acids: CASRSGGVWQPQHF. The CDR3 region has the DNA TGTGCCAGCAGGAGTGGGGGGGTCTGGCAGCCCCAGCATTTT.